Presented here are 22 T cell receptor beta chains from one specimen sequenced in a study of cytomegalovirus exposure and HLA in healthy donors. Both 60 Vbeta primers and 13 Jbeta primers went into the PCR. The repertoire was sequenced with immunoSEQ multiplex PCR; TCRdb's copy has only in-frame clones and lacks some. This sample has some 50,000 clones, with approximately 70% found just once. The source material was PBMCs. Every receptor here comes from a woman aged 50 to 60 in good health and CMV-seropositive.

This chain connects TRBV11-2 to TRBJ1-1; tentatively, D is TRBD1 (6 bases). This CDR3 has 15 amino acids. V shed 6 bases and J shed 1 base, with 15 bases lying between them. Per germline, CDR1 SGHAT and CDR2 FQNNGV. The CDR3 nucleotides read TGTGCCAGCAGTTGGGGGGCGGGGGAGAACACTGAAGCTTTCTTT. It translates to CASSWGAGENTEAFF.

This clone was observed a handful of times. This chain joins TRBV7-2 and TRBJ1-6, with 7 bases that match TRBD1. With V trimmed by 1 base and J by 8 bases, 8 bases remained unmatched. The CDR3 has 16 residues. The germline V gene encodes CDR1 SGHTA and CDR2 FQGNSA. CDR3 in amino acids: CASSLDRTGVYSPLHF. The CDR3 nucleotides are TGTGCCAGCAGCTTAGACCGAACAGGGGTGTATTCACCCCTCCACTTT.

The V and J genes are TRBV7-2 and TRBJ2-2, with 7 bases identical to TRBD2. Germline CDR1 and CDR2: SGHTA and FQGNSA. The CDR3 has 14 amino acids. Losses at the gene ends were 4 bases for V and 4 bases for J; bases not matched to a gene: 3. CDR3 residues: CASSSTGGTGELFF. CDR3 nucleotides: TGTGCCAGCAGCTCCACGGGGGGCACCGGGGAGCTGTTTTTT.

This clone has just a few counts. The chain is built from TRBV4-3 and TRBJ1-4; D remains ambiguous. The V end was cut by 4 bases, the J end by 7 bases, with 16 bases between. CDR3 length equals 15 residues. In germline, CDR1 is LGHNA, CDR2 YSLEER. Here the CDR3 reads CASSLGVGVGEKLFF. DNA of the CDR3: TGCGCCAGCAGCCTCGGAGTCGGGGTTGGTGAAAAACTGTTTTTT.

This clone was recorded only once. V gene TRBV25-1 combines with J gene TRBJ1-2; D is perhaps TRBD1 (5 bases). The CDR3 contains 15 residues. Germline assignment: CDR1 MGHDK and CDR2 SYGVNS. Between the trimmed V and J ends, which lost 3 bases and 1 base, there was a span of 12 bases. The CDR3: CASSDSLGVNYGYTF. Written as DNA, the CDR3 is TGTGCCAGCAGTGACTCCCTAGGGGTTAACTATGGCTACACCTTC.

This chain uses TRBV4-3 with TRBJ2-1; tentatively, D is TRBD1 (5 bases). V was shortened by 0 bases and J by 10 bases, with 10 bases between the two germline ends. Germline V CDR1 and CDR2: LGHNA, YSLEER. CDR3 length: 13 residues. This CDR3 is CASSQELGPEQFF. CDR3 in DNA: TGCGCCAGCAGCCAAGAACTGGGGCCAGAGCAGTTCTTC.

This clone was observed a handful of times. The CDR3 protein is CSVAPGQGPQETQYF. CDR3 nucleotides: TGCAGCGTAGCTCCGGGACAGGGACCTCAAGAGACCCAGTACTTC. J is TRBJ2-5 and V is TRBV29-1, with 9 positions matching TRBD1. The CDR3 is made up of 15 amino acids. The V and J ends lost 6 bases and 2 bases, in that order; junction bases with no gene match: 10. Germline V CDR1 and CDR2: SQVTM, ANQGSEA.

This rearrangement joins TRBV4-1 to TRBJ1-2; D possibly corresponds to TRBD1 (5 bases). The V gene's germline CDR1 is MGHRA and CDR2 YSYEKL. Deletions cut 2 bases from V and 4 bases from J, with 8 bases between. The length of the CDR3 is 13 residues. CDR3 DNA sequence: TGCGCCAGCAGCCAAACAGGCTTCTATGGCTACACCTTC. Its translation: CASSQTGFYGYTF.

The chain uses TRBV7-2 and TRBJ1-1; D is unclear. CDR1 and CDR2 from the germline V gene are SGHTA and FQGNSA. The CDR3 loop spans 15 amino acids. Trimming left V 4 bases short and J 3 bases short, with 15 bases between. The CDR3 here is CASSSRAGIYTEAFF. The CDR3 DNA follows: TGTGCCAGCAGCTCCCGTGCCGGGATCTACACTGAAGCTTTCTTT.

The CDR3 protein is CASSGSRGADTQYF. The CDR3 nucleotides are TGTGCCAGCAGTGGGTCCAGGGGTGCAGATACGCAGTATTTT. The chain uses TRBV2 and TRBJ2-3; a possible D gene is TRBD1 (6 bases). This CDR3 is built from 14 residues. V lost 4 bases and J 4 bases, leaving 12 bases between the germline ends. Germline V CDR1 and CDR2: SNHLY, FYNNEI.

The chain employs TRBV5-4 and TRBJ2-1; 11 nucleotides match TRBD2. The germline V gene encodes CDR1 SGHNT and CDR2 YYREEE (reference sequence). This CDR3 region has 15 residues. The trim removed 5 bases at V and 8 bases at J, leaving 9 bases unmatched. CDR3 residues: CASSSATSGVYEQFF. The CDR3 bases are TGTGCCAGCAGTTCGGCGACTAGCGGGGTCTATGAGCAGTTCTTC.

As to this clone: A read error is the likely source, as a far larger clone sits one nucleotide away. The chain is built from TRBV29-1 and TRBJ1-2, with D possibly being TRBD1 (6 bases). Per germline, CDR1 SQVTM and CDR2 ANQGSEA. The V and J ends lost 6 bases and 7 bases respectively, with 18 bases between them. The CDR3 has 13 amino acids. CDR3 region: CSVTTGLWGGYTF. The CDR3 nucleotides read TGCAGCGTGACGACAGGTTTGTGGGGTGGCTACACCTTC.

The chain combines TRBV28 with TRBJ1-5, with unresolved D. With 6 bases removed from V and 3 bases from J, the gap between germline ends came to 15 bases. Germline V lookup: CDR1 MDHEN, CDR2 SYDVKM. The CDR3 loop spans 15 amino acids. The CDR3 DNA sequence: TGTGCCAGCAGGGCCCCCCGGCAGGACAATCAGCCCCAGCATTTT. Its translation is CASRAPRQDNQPQHF.

The chain is built from TRBV2 and TRBJ2-7; TRBD1 matches at 10 bases. The length of the CDR3 is 14 residues. The ends lost 6 bases at V and 2 bases at J; junction bases unmatched: 4. CDR1 and CDR2 (germline): SNHLY, FYNNEI. The CDR3 bases are TGTGCCAGCAGGGGGGGGACAGGGGCCTACGAGCAGTACTTC. Residues: CASRGGTGAYEQYF.

The genes are TRBV2 and TRBJ1-5, with 8 bases aligning to TRBD1. This CDR3 region has 16 residues. The V and J ends lost 8 bases and 0 bases, in that order; junction bases with no gene match: 9. Germline assignment: CDR1 SNHLY and CDR2 FYNNEI. The CDR3: CASAGTGVNSNQPQHF. The DNA of the CDR3 is TGTGCCAGCGCGGGGACAGGAGTAAATAGCAATCAGCCCCAGCATTTT.

CDR3 sequence: CASSNSGGYSYNEQFF. CDR3 nucleotide sequence: TGCGCCAGCAGCAATAGCGGGGGATATTCATACAATGAGCAGTTCTTC. The gene calls are TRBV5-1 and TRBJ2-1, with 9 bases lining up with TRBD2. Germline CDR1 reads SGHRS; CDR2 reads YFSETQ. The length of the CDR3 is 16 residues. The junction had 9 bases not matched to a gene; V was cut back by 4 bases and J by 4 bases.

The chain combines TRBV9 with TRBJ2-1, with TRBD2 matching 15 bases. The J segment lost 5 bases and the V segment lost 0 bases, leaving 12 bases of the junction unmatched. Germline V gives CDR1 SGDLS, CDR2 YYNGEE. The CDR3 has 20 amino acids. The CDR3 region has the DNA TGTGCCAGCAGCGTAGAAGGGGTCCGACGGACTAGCGGGAGGGACAATGAGCAGTTCTTC. Protein: CASSVEGVRRTSGRDNEQFF.

The V and J genes are TRBV7-2 and TRBJ2-5, with 10 bases that match TRBD2. J gave up 1 base and V 7 bases, and 3 bases lay outside the gene matches. The CDR3 runs to 14 residues. Germline-derived CDR1 and CDR2 are SGHTA and FQGNSA. The CDR3 DNA is TGTGCCAGCATTTTAGCGGGGGGCCAAGAGACCCAGTACTTC. Encoded protein: CASILAGGQETQYF.

This CDR3 is CASSLSGGEQFF. The DNA for the CDR3 is TGTGCCAGCAGCTTGTCGGGAGGGGAGCAGTTCTTC. The chain uses TRBV5-4 and TRBJ2-1; 8 positions match TRBD2. The V segment lost 1 base and the J segment 10 bases; nucleotides outside the gene matches: 1. The CDR3 loop spans 12 amino acids. CDR1 SGHNT and CDR2 YYREEE come from the germline V gene (reference sequence).

The V gene is TRBV6-5, the J gene TRBJ1-1; the D gene is possibly TRBD1 (5 bases). The CDR3 is 14 residues long. CDR1 and CDR2 (germline): MNHEY, SVGAGI. V lost 2 bases to trimming and J lost 4 bases, with 11 bases between them. The CDR3 DNA is TGTGCCAGCAGTTACGGGGGGTGGAGCACTGAAGCTTTCTTT. It translates to CASSYGGWSTEAFF.

The CDR3: CATSTLMGASGRGNEQFF. The CDR3 coding sequence is TGTGCCACCAGCACCTTGATGGGGGCTAGCGGGAGGGGGAATGAGCAGTTCTTC. This rearrangement joins TRBV15 to TRBJ2-1; 12 nucleotides line up with TRBD2. The V and J ends lost 4 bases and 7 bases, in that order; junction bases with no gene match: 14. The CDR3 contains 18 residues. Germline-derived CDR1 and CDR2 are LNHNV and YYDKDF (reference sequence).

The chain is built from TRBV23-1 and TRBJ1-1; no definite D call. TRBV23-1 carries the ORF label, with uncertain function. The V gene lost 2 bases and the J gene lost 1 base, with 20 bases spanning the gap. CDR3 length: 18 residues. CDR3 in DNA: TGCGCCAGCAGTCAAAGACCAAGGAACGGGGAAAGGAACACTGAAGCTTTCTTT. Protein sequence: CASSQRPRNGERNTEAFF.